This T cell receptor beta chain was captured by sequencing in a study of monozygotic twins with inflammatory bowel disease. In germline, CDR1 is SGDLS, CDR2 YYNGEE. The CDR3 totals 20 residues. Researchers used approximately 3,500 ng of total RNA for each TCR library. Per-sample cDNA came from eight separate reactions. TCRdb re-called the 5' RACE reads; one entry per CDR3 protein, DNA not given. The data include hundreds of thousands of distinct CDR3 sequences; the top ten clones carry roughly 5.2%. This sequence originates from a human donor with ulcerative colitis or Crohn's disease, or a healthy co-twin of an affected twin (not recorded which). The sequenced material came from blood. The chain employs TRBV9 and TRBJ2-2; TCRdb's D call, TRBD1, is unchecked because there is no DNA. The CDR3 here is CASSGKRGRLAGVRTGELFF.